These 11 T cell receptor beta chains share one sample of origin, sequenced in a study of CD8+CD57+ T cells in acquired aplastic anemia. CDR3 and TCR beta VDJ profiling relied on a genomic DNA template. TCRdb analysed the reads with MiXCR anew, one entry per CDR3 protein. The sample yields 200,000 to 250,000 distinct CDR3 sequences, 30% to 40% seen once. Specimen: sorted CD4+, CD8+, or CD8+CD57+ T cells (not recorded which) from PBMCs. Receptors were obtained from a human donor in good health, serving as a control.

The chain combines TRBV10-2 with TRBJ2-5; 9 bases agree with TRBD1. V trimming: 6 bases; J trimming: 1 base; junction bases outside the gene matches: 12. CDR3 length equals 17 residues. Germline loops: CDR1 WSHSY, CDR2 SAAADI. CDR3 residues: CASSSPRTGAIQETQYF. As DNA, the CDR3 is TGCGCCAGCAGCTCCCCCAGGACAGGGGCAATCCAAGAGACCCAGTACTTC.

J is TRBJ2-7 and V is TRBV15, with a weak D call TRBD2 (6 bases). This CDR3 is 15 amino acids long. Trimming took off 2 bases at V and 3 bases at J, with 14 bases between the two ends. The germline V gene has CDR1 LNHNV and CDR2 YYDKDF (reference sequence). CDR3 DNA sequence: TGTGCCACCAGCAGACAGGAGGAGGGGTTCTACGAGCAGTACTTC. Amino acid sequence: CATSRQEEGFYEQYF.

The chain uses TRBV7-9 and TRBJ1-1; TRBD1 might be the D (5 bases). V was cut by 5 bases and J by 3 bases, with 10 bases left in between. The CDR3 runs to 13 residues. In germline, CDR1 is SEHNR, CDR2 FQNEAQ (reference sequence). DNA for the CDR3: TGTGCCAGCAGCCGGGGACCCCACACTGAAGCTTTCTTT. Its protein product is CASSRGPHTEAFF. Full variable domain (remainder filled in from reference TRBV7-9 and TRBJ1-1): DTGVSQNPRHKITKRGQNVTFRCDPISEHNRLYWYRQTLGQGPEFLTYFQNEAQLEKSRLLSDRFSAERPKGSFSTLEIQRTEQGDSAMYLCASSRGPHTEAFFGQGTRLTVV.

This clonotype was counted many times. This rearrangement joins TRBV24-1 to TRBJ2-7; TRBD2 agrees at 8 bases. Losses at the gene ends were 9 bases for V and 4 bases for J; bases not matched to a gene: 13. The CDR3 is 15 amino acids. Germline V gene sequence: CDR1 KGHDR, CDR2 SFDVKD. For the CDR3, the DNA is TGTGCCACCCGGATCGGGGGGGTCGCCCCTTACGAGCAGTACTTC. Its translation is CATRIGGVAPYEQYF.

This clonotype was picked up many times. The chain joins TRBV2 to TRBJ2-7, with 9 positions matching TRBD2. The CDR3 contains 15 residues. Trimming removed 4 bases from V and 5 bases from J; junction bases left unmatched: 9. Germline loops: CDR1 SNHLY, CDR2 FYNNEI. CDR3 nucleotide sequence: TGTGCCAGCAGTGGGTCGCTAGCGGGAATCAACGAGCAGTACTTC. The encoded protein is CASSGSLAGINEQYF. Together with reference TRBV2 and TRBJ2-7, the CDR3 gives the full variable domain: EPEVTQTPSHQVTQMGQEVILRCVPISNHLYFYWYRQILGQKVEFLVSFYNNEISEKSEIFDDQFSVERPDGSNFTLKIRSTKLEDSAMYFCASSGSLAGINEQYFGPGTRLTVT.

Regarding this clonotype: This may be a read error, as it is one base from a much larger clone. This chain links TRBV12-3 or TRBV12-4 with TRBJ2-7, with D hard to call. Trimming removed 2 bases at V and 3 bases at J, with 14 bases between. This CDR3 contains 15 residues. In DNA form, the CDR3 reads TGTGCCAGCAGTTTACGGTCTCCCAGGAACTACGAGCAGTACTTC. Protein product: CASSLRSPRNYEQYF.

The chain carries TRBV2 and TRBJ1-2, with D perhaps TRBD1 (5 bases). The germline CDR1 and CDR2 sequences are SNHLY and FYNNEI. This CDR3 is built from 15 residues. Trimming removed 6 bases from V and 4 bases from J, with 18 bases in between. The CDR3 loop reads CASSQLRWGVYGYTF. Here the CDR3 DNA reads TGTGCCAGCAGCCAACTCCGGTGGGGGGTCTATGGCTACACCTTC.

This clonotype was picked up a small number of times. The rearrangement joins TRBV5-1 to TRBJ2-7, with 10 bases that match TRBD1. This CDR3 is built from 20 residues. Germline CDR1 SGHRS, CDR2 YFSETQ. J lost 5 bases, V lost 0 bases, and 20 bases had no gene match. CDR3 region: CASSLAFFGSGTGVPHEQYF. The CDR3 region has the DNA TGCGCCAGCAGCTTGGCTTTTTTCGGCTCCGGGACAGGGGTTCCCCACGAGCAGTACTTC.

This clonotype was observed a handful of times. The rearrangement joins TRBV29-1 to TRBJ2-7; possible D gene TRBD2, 6 bases. CDR3 length: 12 residues. Germline V CDR1 and CDR2: SQVTM, ANQGSEA. V was clipped by 4 bases and J by 2 bases, with 9 bases between them. The CDR3 sequence: CSVVAGTYEQYF. CDR3 sequence (DNA): TGCAGCGTTGTTGCGGGGACCTACGAGCAGTACTTC.

This clonotype came up a few times. V is TRBV7-2 and J is TRBJ2-2; unclear D gene. Germline V gene sequence: CDR1 SGHTA, CDR2 FQGNSA. V was clipped by 5 bases and J by 2 bases, with 12 bases between them. The CDR3 runs 15 residues. The chain's CDR3 is CASSQLKENTGELFF. The CDR3 nucleotides are TGTGCCAGCAGCCAATTAAAGGAAAACACCGGGGAGCTGTTTTTT.

In this sample, this clonotype turned up once. This chain links TRBV7-2 with TRBJ2-3; D is tentatively TRBD1 or TRBD2 (5 bases each). Trimming stripped 1 base from V and 6 bases from J, with 8 bases between. Per germline, CDR1 SGHTA and CDR2 FQGNSA. The CDR3 length is 13 residues. The CDR3 coding sequence is TGTGCCAGCAGCTTAGGCAGGGAGGATACGCAGTATTTT. Translation: CASSLGREDTQYF.